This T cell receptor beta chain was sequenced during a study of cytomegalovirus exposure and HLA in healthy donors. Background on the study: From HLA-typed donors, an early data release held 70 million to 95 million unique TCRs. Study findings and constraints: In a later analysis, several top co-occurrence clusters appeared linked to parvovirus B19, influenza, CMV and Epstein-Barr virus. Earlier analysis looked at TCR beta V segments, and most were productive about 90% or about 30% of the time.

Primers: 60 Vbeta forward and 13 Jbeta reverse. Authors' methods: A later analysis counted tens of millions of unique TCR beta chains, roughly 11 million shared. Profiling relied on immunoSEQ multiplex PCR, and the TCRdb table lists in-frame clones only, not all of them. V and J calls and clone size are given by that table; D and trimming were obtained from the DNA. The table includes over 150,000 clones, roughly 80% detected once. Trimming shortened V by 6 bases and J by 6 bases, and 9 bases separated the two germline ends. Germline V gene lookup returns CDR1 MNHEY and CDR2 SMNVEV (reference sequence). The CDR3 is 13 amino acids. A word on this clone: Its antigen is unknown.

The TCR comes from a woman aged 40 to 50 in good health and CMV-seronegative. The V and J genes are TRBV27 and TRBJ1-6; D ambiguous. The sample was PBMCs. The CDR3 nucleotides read TGTGCCAGCAGCCCCCTCTTTAATTCACCCCTCCACTTT. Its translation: CASSPLFNSPLHF.